The 9 T cell receptor beta chains listed next were all sequenced from one sample in a study of shared clonotypes between healthy human individuals. The data were produced by immunoSEQ multiplex PCR, yet TCRdb's version contains in-frame clones alone and is incomplete. The profile shows under 2,500,000 clones, approximately 94% of them singletons. Sequencing used naive CD4+ T cells sorted from blood. Subset denoted: CD45RA+ positively selected. All receptors come from a man aged 18 to 30 in good health.

The DNA for the CDR3 is TGTGCCAGCAGTTTTGGTAGCGGGAGGGTCTTTAAGGAGCAGTTCTTC. Translated, it gives CASSFGSGRVFKEQFF. The chain uses TRBV27 and TRBJ2-1, with 11 bases lining up with TRBD2. The CDR3 consists of 16 residues. V lost 3 bases to trimming and J lost 10 bases; unmatched junction nucleotides: 11. Germline V gene sequence: CDR1 MNHEY, CDR2 SMNVEV (reference sequence).

This clone has just one count. The chain has TRBV7-9 and TRBJ2-5, with 7 bases aligning to TRBD1. The V and J ends lost 5 bases and 4 bases, in that order; junction bases with no gene match: 7. This CDR3 is built from 14 residues. Germline V gene sequence: CDR1 SEHNR, CDR2 FQNEAQ (reference sequence). CDR3 nucleotide sequence: TGTGCCAGCAGCCGGGACAGACAGATAGAGACCCAGTACTTC. It is translated as CASSRDRQIETQYF. The full variable domain, rest sourced from reference TRBV7-9 and TRBJ2-5, is DTGVSQNPRHKITKRGQNVTFRCDPISEHNRLYWYRQTLGQGPEFLTYFQNEAQLEKSRLLSDRFSAERPKGSFSTLEIQRTEQGDSAMYLCASSRDRQIETQYFGPGTRLLVL.

The genes are TRBV5-1 and TRBJ1-4; 11 bases agree with TRBD1. J gave up 8 bases and V 0 bases, and 9 bases lay outside the gene matches. Germline CDR1 SGHRS, CDR2 YFSETQ. The CDR3 covers 17 residues. The CDR3 DNA is TGCGCCAGCAGCTTGGGGACAGGGGGCGTATTCGGAGAAAAACTGTTTTTT. Its protein product is CASSLGTGGVFGEKLFF.

In DNA form, the CDR3 reads TGTGCCAGCAGCCCGGCTAGCGGGAGTTTGGACATTCAGTACTTC. Its protein product is CASSPASGSLDIQYF. The rearrangement uses TRBV11-2 and TRBJ2-4, with 10 bases identical to TRBD2. Per the germline V gene, CDR1 is SGHAT and CDR2 is FQNNGV. The V gene end was trimmed by 5 bases and the J gene end by 8 bases; junction bases not matched to a gene: 9. The CDR3 has 15 residues.

The chain employs TRBV12-5 and TRBJ2-2, with 7 bases that match TRBD1. The junction had 16 bases not matched to a gene; V was cut back by 5 bases and J by 10 bases. The CDR3 spans 16 residues. Germline V lookup: CDR1 LGHNT, CDR2 FRNRAP. CDR3 bases: TGTGCTAGTGGTATACAAAAACAGGGGCGTCCGAAGGAGCTGTTTTTT. Translated, it gives CASGIQKQGRPKELFF.

The CDR3 protein is CASSWGSGGRETQYF. The CDR3 DNA reads TGTGCCAGCAGTTGGGGTAGCGGGGGGCGCGAGACCCAGTACTTC. The chain links TRBV6-5 to TRBJ2-5, with 10 positions matching TRBD2. CDR3 length: 15 residues. Germline V gene lookup returns CDR1 MNHEY and CDR2 SVGAGI. The ends lost 4 bases at V and 5 bases at J; junction bases unmatched: 7.

The chain joins TRBV19 to TRBJ2-1; D gene unclear. The CDR3 sequence is 12 residues long. Per germline, CDR1 LNHDA and CDR2 SQIVND (reference sequence). V shed 3 bases and J shed 5 bases, with 5 bases lying between them. Written as DNA, the CDR3 is TGTGCCAGTAGTATCCCCGACAATGAGCAGTTCTTC. It translates to CASSIPDNEQFF.

This chain joins TRBV27 and TRBJ2-5; D possibly corresponds to TRBD1 (8 bases). Trimming pared 5 bases from V and 4 bases from J, leaving 17 bases between. The CDR3 runs 15 residues. In germline, CDR1 is MNHEY, CDR2 SMNVEV (reference sequence). CDR3 in amino acids: CASSPRTGRGETQYF. The CDR3, as DNA: TGTGCCAGCAGTCCTCGGACAGGGAGGGGAGAGACCCAGTACTTC.

This rearrangement joins TRBV10-1 to TRBJ2-1; 9 positions match TRBD2. CDR1 and CDR2 from the germline V gene are WNHNN and SYGVQD (reference sequence). The CDR3 runs to 13 residues. With V trimmed by 3 bases and J by 10 bases, 4 bases remained unmatched. DNA of the CDR3: TGCGCCAGCAGTGAAGGCGGGAGGGCAGAGCAGTTCTTC. It specifies CASSEGGRAEQFF.